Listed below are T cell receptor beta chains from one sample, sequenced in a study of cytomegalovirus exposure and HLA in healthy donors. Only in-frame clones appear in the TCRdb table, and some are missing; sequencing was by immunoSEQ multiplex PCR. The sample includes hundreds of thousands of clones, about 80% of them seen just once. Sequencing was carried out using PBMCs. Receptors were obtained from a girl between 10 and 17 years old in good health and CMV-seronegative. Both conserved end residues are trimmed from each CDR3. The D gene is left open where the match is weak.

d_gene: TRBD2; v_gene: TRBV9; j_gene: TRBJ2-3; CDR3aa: ASSVGGFTDTQY
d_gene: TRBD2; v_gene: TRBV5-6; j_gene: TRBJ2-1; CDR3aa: ASSLFSGSSYNEQF
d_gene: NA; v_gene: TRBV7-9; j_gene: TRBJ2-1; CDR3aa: ASSLLLSSRGGNEQF
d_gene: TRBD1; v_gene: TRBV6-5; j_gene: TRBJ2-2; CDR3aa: ASSSQPGGATGELF
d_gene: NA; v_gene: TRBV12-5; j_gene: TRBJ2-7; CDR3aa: ASGTLDSYEQY
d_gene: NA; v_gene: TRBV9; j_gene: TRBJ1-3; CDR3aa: ASSARGGAYGNTIY
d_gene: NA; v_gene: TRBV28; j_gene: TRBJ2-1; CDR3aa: ASRRLIYNEQF
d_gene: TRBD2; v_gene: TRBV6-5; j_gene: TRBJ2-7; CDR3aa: ASSWGLESLEQY
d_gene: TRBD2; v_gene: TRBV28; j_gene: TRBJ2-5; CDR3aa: ASSLAGGVAGQETQY
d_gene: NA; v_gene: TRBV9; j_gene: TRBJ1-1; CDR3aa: ASSVAPEGGMNTEAF
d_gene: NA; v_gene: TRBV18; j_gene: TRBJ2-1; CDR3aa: ASSPQKEFRGEQF
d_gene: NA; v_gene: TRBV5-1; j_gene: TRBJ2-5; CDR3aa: ASSLRQETQY
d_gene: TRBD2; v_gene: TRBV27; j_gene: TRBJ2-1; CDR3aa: ASSFPGRASYNEQF
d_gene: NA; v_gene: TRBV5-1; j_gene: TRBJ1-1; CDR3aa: ASSPQSYTEAF
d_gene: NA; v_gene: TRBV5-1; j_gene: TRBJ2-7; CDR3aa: ASSEQIFSEQY
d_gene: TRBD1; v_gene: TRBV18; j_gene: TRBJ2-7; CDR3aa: ASSLGQGFREQY
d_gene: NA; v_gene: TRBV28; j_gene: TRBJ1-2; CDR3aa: ASSFPPQGKYGYT
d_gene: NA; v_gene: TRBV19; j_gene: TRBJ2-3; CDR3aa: ASSSDPGTQY
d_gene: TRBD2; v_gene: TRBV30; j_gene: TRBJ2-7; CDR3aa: AWSYTEAGAPYEQY
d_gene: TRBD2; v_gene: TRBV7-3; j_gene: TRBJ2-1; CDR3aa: ASSLIRTSGMGTYNEQF
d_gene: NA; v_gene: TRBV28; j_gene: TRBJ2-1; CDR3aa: ASSPGDSSYNEQF
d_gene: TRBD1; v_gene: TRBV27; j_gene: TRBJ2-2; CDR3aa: ASSTGTGFGELF
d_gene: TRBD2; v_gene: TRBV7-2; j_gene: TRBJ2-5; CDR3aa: ASSKGTSGGGETQY
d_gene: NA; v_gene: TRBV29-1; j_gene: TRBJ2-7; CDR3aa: SVETDYYEQY
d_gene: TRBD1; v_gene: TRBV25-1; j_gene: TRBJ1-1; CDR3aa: ASTTGIEAF
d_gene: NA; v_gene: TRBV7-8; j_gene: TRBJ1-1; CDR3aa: ASSFTRAGSTEAF
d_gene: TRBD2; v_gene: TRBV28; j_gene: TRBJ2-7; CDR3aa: ASSPAPGLAEYEQY
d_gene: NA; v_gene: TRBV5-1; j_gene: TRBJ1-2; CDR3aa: ASSLGGSGYGYT
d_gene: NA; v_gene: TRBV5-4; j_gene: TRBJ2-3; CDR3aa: ASSLDGRNTDTQY
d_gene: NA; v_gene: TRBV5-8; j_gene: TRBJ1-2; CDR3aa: ASSLGGLIDGYT
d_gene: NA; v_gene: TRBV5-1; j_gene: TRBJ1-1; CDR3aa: ASSLELRGTEAF
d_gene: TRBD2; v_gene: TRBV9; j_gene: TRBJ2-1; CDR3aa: ASSVGLAGNQEQF
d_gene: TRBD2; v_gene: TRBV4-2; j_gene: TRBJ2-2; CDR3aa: ATMGVAGGNTGELF
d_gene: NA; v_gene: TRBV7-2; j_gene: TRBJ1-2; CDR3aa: ASSPGIYGYT
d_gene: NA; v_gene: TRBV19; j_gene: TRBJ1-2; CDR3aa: ASTMGRGLGFYGYT
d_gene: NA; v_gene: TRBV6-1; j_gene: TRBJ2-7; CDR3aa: ARAQGPSYEQY
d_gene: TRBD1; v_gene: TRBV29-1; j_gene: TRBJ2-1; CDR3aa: SVGQGAFDEQF
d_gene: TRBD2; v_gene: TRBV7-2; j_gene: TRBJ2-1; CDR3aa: ASRLGTSGDNEQF
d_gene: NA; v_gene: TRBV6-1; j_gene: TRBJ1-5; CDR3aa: ASSPNANQPQH
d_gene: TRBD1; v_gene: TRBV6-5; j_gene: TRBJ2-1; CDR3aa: ASSYDRAREQF
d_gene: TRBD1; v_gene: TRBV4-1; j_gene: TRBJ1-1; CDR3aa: ASSPPWGTGNTEAF
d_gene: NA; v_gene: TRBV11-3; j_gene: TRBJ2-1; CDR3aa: ASSLTYRNEQF
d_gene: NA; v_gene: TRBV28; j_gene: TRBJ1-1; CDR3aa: ASSVIYTEAF
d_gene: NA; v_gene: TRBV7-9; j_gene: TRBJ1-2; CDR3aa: ASSKDSLYGYT
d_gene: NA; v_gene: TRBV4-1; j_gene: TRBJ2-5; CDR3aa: ASSPEIGQQETQY
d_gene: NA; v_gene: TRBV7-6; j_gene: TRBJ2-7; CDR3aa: ASSLEGGRVTHEQY
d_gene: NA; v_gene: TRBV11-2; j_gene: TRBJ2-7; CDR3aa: ASSSYSGSSYEQY
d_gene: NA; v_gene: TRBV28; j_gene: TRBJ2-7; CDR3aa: ASSFHRSFSEQY
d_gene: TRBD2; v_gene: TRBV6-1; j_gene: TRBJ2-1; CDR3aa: ASSRGGASNEQF
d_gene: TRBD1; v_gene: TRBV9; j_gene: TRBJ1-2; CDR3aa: ASSAQDRGGDGYT
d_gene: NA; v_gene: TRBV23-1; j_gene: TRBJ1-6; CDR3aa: ARGQKDNSPLH
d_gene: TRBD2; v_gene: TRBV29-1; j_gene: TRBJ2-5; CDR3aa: SVLRTSGRHQETQY
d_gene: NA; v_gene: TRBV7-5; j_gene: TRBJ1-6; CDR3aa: ARKNRSSYNSPLH
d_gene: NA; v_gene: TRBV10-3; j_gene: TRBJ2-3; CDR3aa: ATSSTDTQY
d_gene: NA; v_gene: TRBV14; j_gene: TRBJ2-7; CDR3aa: ASSQVDSHRPGEQY
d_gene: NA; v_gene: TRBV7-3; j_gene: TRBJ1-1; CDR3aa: ASSPPATGSEAF
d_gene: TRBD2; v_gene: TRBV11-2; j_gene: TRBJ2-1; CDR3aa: ASSLDIGAGGRNEQF
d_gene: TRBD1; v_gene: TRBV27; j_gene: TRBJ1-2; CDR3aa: ASSHRDRGLSYGYT
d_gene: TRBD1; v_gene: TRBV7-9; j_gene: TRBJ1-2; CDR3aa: ASRWAGGNYGYT